Listed here is a single TCR beta chain. Under the authors' procedure: From reference gene primer amplification, estimates of nucleated cell counts were derived. This table comes from immunoSEQ multiplex PCR, and its TCRdb copy is limited to in-frame clones, with some not included. The V and J calls and clone size were taken over from that table, and D and trimming were inferred from the DNA. The table records about 330,000 clones, roughly 87% of them present only once. The sample is drawn from a study of blood T cell repertoires in COVID-19. The overall study: Specimens from acute and convalescent COVID-19 originated in the United States, Italy and Spain. T cells, B-cell-depleted T cells, or PBMCs provided the cDNA or gDNA that served as material.

CDR1 is LGHDT and CDR2 is YNNKEL in the germline V gene (reference sequence). V was cut by 0 bases and J by 6 bases, with 9 bases left in between. There are 15 residues in the CDR3. The age range of participants was about 18 to 95 years, with residence in some 25 US areas. The sample consisted of PBMCs or T cells enriched from blood (not recorded which). The chain couples TRBV3-1 (or the pseudogene TRBV3-2) to TRBJ1-6, with unresolved D. The clonotype was recovered from a woman in her 30s who had recovered from COVID-19. The DNA of the CDR3 is TGTGCCAGCAGCCAAGATAGACAATTTAATTCACCCCTCCACTTT. Amino acid sequence: CASSQDRQFNSPLHF.